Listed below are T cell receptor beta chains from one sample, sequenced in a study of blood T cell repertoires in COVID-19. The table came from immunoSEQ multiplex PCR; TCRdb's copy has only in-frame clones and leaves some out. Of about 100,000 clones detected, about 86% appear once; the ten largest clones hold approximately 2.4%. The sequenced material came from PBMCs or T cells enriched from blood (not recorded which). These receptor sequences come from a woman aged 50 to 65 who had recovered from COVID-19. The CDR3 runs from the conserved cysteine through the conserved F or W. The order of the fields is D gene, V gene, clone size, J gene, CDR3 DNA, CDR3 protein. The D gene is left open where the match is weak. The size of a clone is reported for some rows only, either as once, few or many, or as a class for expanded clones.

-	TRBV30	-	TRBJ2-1	TGTGCCTGGACGTCGCGTGATGAGCAGTTCTTC	CAWTSRDEQFF
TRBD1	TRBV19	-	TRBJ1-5	TGTGCCAGTAGTGTGGACAGGGTTCAGCCCCAGCATTTT	CASSVDRVQPQHF
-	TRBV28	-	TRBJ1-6	TGTGCCAGCAGTTTCGGACTGAATTCACCCCTCCACTTT	CASSFGLNSPLHF
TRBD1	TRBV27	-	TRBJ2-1	TGTGCCAGCAGTTTCCGAGGGGGCGGATACAATGAGCAGTTCTTC	CASSFRGGGYNEQFF
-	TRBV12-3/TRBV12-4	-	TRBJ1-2	TGTGCCAGCAGTTTTAATGGCTACACCTTC	CASSFNGYTF
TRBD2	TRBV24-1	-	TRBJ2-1	TGTGCCACCAGTGGGACTAGCGGAAGCGATGAGCAGTTCTTC	CATSGTSGSDEQFF
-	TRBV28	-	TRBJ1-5	TGTGCCAGCAGTCACAGGGCAACTCAGCCCCAGCATTTT	CASSHRATQPQHF
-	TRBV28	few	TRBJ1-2	TGTGCCAGCAGACTACAGGGTTACTATGGCTACACCTTC	CASRLQGYYGYTF
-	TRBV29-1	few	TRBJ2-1	TGCAGCGTTGAAACCGGGGAATCCCCGGGGAATGAGCAGTTCTTC	CSVETGESPGNEQFF
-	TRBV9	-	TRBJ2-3	TGTGCCAGCAGCGTAGGCCCCTTAGGCACAGATACGCAGTATTTT	CASSVGPLGTDTQYF
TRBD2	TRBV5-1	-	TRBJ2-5	TGCGCCAGCAGCTTGGCTGGGCTAGCGGGCCAAGAGACCCAGTACTTC	CASSLAGLAGQETQYF
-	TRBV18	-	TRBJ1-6	TGTGCCAGCTCACCAACCGAAGCGGGGGGCCCCCTCCACTTT	CASSPTEAGGPLHF
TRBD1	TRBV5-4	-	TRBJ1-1	TGTGCCAGCAGCTCCGGGACAGGCGTGAACACTGAAGCTTTCTTT	CASSSGTGVNTEAFF
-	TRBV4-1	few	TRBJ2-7	TGCGCCAGCAGCCAAGAGAGAGAGCAGTACTTC	CASSQEREQYF
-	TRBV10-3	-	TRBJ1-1	TGTGCCATCAGTGTCGGGGGTTTGAACACTGAAGCTTTCTTT	CAISVGGLNTEAFF
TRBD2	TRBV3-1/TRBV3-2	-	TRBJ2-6	TGTGCCAGCAGCCAGGAGGTGCGGGAGGCCCGCTCTGGGGCCAACGTCCTGACTTTC	CASSQEVREARSGANVLTF
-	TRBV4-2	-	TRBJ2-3	TGTGCCAGCAGCCAAGAGGTAGCAATGGCGGGGATGGTAGATACGCAGTATTTT	CASSQEVAMAGMVDTQYF
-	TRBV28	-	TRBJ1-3	TGTGCCAGCAGTTTCCGGGGGGCGTCTGGAAACACCATATATTTT	CASSFRGASGNTIYF
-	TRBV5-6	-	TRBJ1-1	TGTGCCAGCAGCTTGGGCGGGGGACTGGGAGGAATGAACACTGAAGCTTTCTTT	CASSLGGGLGGMNTEAFF
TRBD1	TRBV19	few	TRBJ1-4	TGTGCCACAGGGGACAGGGCTGCAACTAATGAAAAACTGTTTTTT	CATGDRAATNEKLFF
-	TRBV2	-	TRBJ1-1	TGTGCCAGCGCCACGGGGGAGGCTGAAGCTTTCTTT	CASATGEAEAFF
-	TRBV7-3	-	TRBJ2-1	TGTGCCAGCAGCCAAGCCGGGAGTGGCGCCTACAATGAGCAGTTCTTC	CASSQAGSGAYNEQFF
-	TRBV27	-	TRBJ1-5	TGTGCCAGCAGTGCCACCAGGGGTCAGCCCCAGCATTTT	CASSATRGQPQHF
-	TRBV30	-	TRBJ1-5	TGTGCCTGGAGTGGCCGGGACATCAGTAATCAGCCCCAGCATTTT	CAWSGRDISNQPQHF
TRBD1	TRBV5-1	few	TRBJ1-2	TGCGCCAGCAGCCTCGTGACAGGGGGAGGCAGTGGCTACACCTTC	CASSLVTGGGSGYTF
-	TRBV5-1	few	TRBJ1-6	TGCGCCAGCAGCTCCGGAGAGGGCGTTTCACCCCTCCACTTT	CASSSGEGVSPLHF
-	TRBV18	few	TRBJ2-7	TGTGCCAGCTCACCACCGGTGGCGGGGTGGATCTCCTACGAGCAGTACTTC	CASSPPVAGWISYEQYF
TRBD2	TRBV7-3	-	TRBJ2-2	TGTGCCAGCAGCTCTCAGGGTGGGACTAGCGGGGTGAACACCGGGGAGCTGTTTTTT	CASSSQGGTSGVNTGELFF
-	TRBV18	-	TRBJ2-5	TGTGCCAGCTCACCACTAGCTTTGGAGACCCAGTACTTC	CASSPLALETQYF
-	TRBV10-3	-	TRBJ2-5	TGTGCCATCAGTGCCGAGGGGAGGGAGACCCAGTACTTC	CAISAEGRETQYF
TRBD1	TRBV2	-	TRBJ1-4	TGTGCCAGCAGTGAACAGGGGGCTGCTAATGAAAAACTGTTTTTT	CASSEQGAANEKLFF
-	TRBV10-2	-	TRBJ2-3	TGCGCCAGCAGCCAAAGACTAGACCCCCCAGATACGCAGTATTTT	CASSQRLDPPDTQYF
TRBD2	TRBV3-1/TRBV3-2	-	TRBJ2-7	TGTGCCAGCAGCCATACTAGCGGCTCCTACGAGCAGTACTTC	CASSHTSGSYEQYF